Sequencing of this T cell receptor (beta chain) was carried out in a study of T cell responses to AZD1222 COVID-19 vaccine. Study-wide points: Just a handful of people given AZD1222 tested seropositive at baseline. Samples come after the peak T cell response, not at day 14.

CDR3 size: 13 residues. V lost 3 bases and J lost 5; bases outside the gene matches: 2. Germline CDR1 and CDR2: KGHSH and LQKENI. TCRdb's copy holds only in-frame clones and misses some; the assay was immunoSEQ multiplex PCR. The table shows 250,000 or so clones, with 80% to 95% occurring only once. For this clone: Its antigen is still unknown.

The sequence derives from an adult in good health. This material consisted of peripheral blood, taken on day 0 of AZD1222 vaccination. The chain has TRBV18 and TRBJ2-3; 7 nucleotides line up with TRBD2. CDR3: CASSPTSRDTQYF. For the CDR3, the DNA is TGTGCCAGCTCACCGACTAGCCGAGATACGCAGTATTTT.